These 14 T cell receptor beta chains originate from one sample sequenced in a study of blood T cell repertoires in COVID-19. The repertoire was sequenced with immunoSEQ multiplex PCR; TCRdb's copy has only in-frame clones and lacks some. The table records 350,000 or so clones, about 87% of them present only once. Sequenced material: peripheral blood. These receptors were taken from a woman aged 25 to 39 with COVID-19, enrolled during active disease.

As concerns this clone: This specimen includes other DNA sequences encoding the same CDR3. The V and J genes are TRBV6-5 and TRBJ2-3; maybe TRBD1 (6 bases). The CDR3 spans 13 residues. V dropped 2 bases and J dropped 4 bases, with 7 bases sitting between them. CDR1 and CDR2 (germline): MNHEY, SVGAGI. For the CDR3, the DNA is TGTGCCAGCAGTTACGGGGGCCCAGATACGCAGTATTTT. It translates to CASSYGGPDTQYF.

This clone was seen just once. This chain uses TRBV28 with TRBJ1-1; 10 nucleotides match TRBD1. Germline CDR1 is MDHEN and CDR2 is SYDVKM. The CDR3 loop spans 16 amino acids. Losses at the gene ends were 2 bases for V and 1 base for J; bases not matched to a gene: 4. The CDR3 DNA reads as TGTGCCAGCAGTTTACCCCGGACAGGGGGGAACACTGAAGCTTTCTTT. It codes for CASSLPRTGGNTEAFF.

The V call is TRBV6-5, the J call TRBJ2-7; 9 bases are a match to TRBD1. The germline V gene has CDR1 MNHEY and CDR2 SVGAGI. J lost 2 bases, V lost 10 bases, and 12 bases had no gene match. The CDR3 spans 15 residues. In DNA form, the CDR3 reads TGTGCCACTTGGGGGGCGGGACAGGGAACCTACGAGCAGTACTTC. It encodes CATWGAGQGTYEQYF.

V is TRBV9 and J is TRBJ2-7; TRBD2 matches at 7 bases. Germline lookup yields CDR1 SGDLS and CDR2 YYNGEE. Trimming at V came to 4 bases and at J to 1 base, leaving 5 bases not matched to a gene. This CDR3 comprises 14 residues. The CDR3 DNA is TGTGCCAGCAGCAGGGGAGGGAGTTCCTACGAGCAGTACTTC. Translated: CASSRGGSSYEQYF.

The J gene is TRBJ2-2, the V gene TRBV4-3; TRBD2 matches 7 bases. This CDR3 has 16 amino acids. V lost 5 bases and J lost 0; bases outside the gene matches: 6. The germline CDR1 and CDR2 sequences are LGHNA and YSLEER. The DNA for the CDR3 is TGCGCCAGCAGCTTCACTGGACTAGCGAACACCGGGGAGCTGTTTTTT. The encoded protein is CASSFTGLANTGELFF.

The genes are TRBV19 and TRBJ1-2, with 10 bases identical to TRBD1. CDR1 and CDR2 from the germline V gene are LNHDA and SQIVND (reference sequence). This CDR3 comprises 17 residues. The junction had 13 bases not matched to a gene; V was cut back by 2 bases and J by 7 bases. Here the CDR3 DNA reads TGTGCCAGTAGTATACCCCCAGGACAGGGGGTGCGGTTTGGCTACACCTTC. The encoded protein is CASSIPPGQGVRFGYTF. Drawing the rest from reference TRBV19 and TRBJ1-2, the complete variable domain is DGGITQSPKYLFRKEGQNVTLSCEQNLNHDAMYWYRQDPGQGLRLIYYSQIVNDFQKGDIAEGYSVSREKKESFPLTVTSAQKNPTAFYLCASSIPPGQGVRFGYTFGSGTRLTVV.

The chain has TRBV29-1 and TRBJ1-1; 7 bases are shared with TRBD1. The CDR3 is 12 residues long. Losses at the gene ends were 2 bases for V and 11 bases for J; bases not matched to a gene: 8. CDR1 SQVTM and CDR2 ANQGSEA come from the germline V gene. Written as DNA, the CDR3 is TGCAGCGTTGAAATAGGGCCAGGGGGGGCTTTCTTT. Its translation is CSVEIGPGGAFF.

This clone was picked up many times. V is TRBV2 and J is TRBJ2-3; maybe TRBD1 (6 bases). The CDR3 loop spans 12 amino acids. In germline, CDR1 is SNHLY, CDR2 FYNNEI. The V gene lost 8 bases and the J gene lost 2 bases, with 8 bases spanning the gap. CDR3 bases: TGTGCCAGCGACAGGAACACAGATACGCAGTATTTT. This gives the protein CASDRNTDTQYF.

This CDR3 is CASSSDRRWEQYF. The CDR3 region has the DNA TGTGCCAGCAGCTCTGACAGGAGGTGGGAGCAGTACTTC. The genes are TRBV3-1 (or the pseudogene TRBV3-2) and TRBJ2-7; weak D call: TRBD1 (6 bases). CDR1 and CDR2 from the germline V gene are LGHDT and YNNKEL (reference sequence). The CDR3 is 13 amino acids. Trimming stripped 5 bases from V and 7 bases from J, with 15 bases between.

This clone was observed a handful of times. This chain's CDR3 is CASSRDRTFQETQYF. Written as DNA, the CDR3 is TGCGCCAGCAGCCGGGACAGAACTTTCCAAGAGACCCAGTACTTC. This chain connects TRBV5-1 to TRBJ2-5, with 7 bases aligning to TRBD1. The germline CDR1 and CDR2 sequences are SGHRS and YFSETQ. The CDR3 contains 15 residues. V shed 4 bases and J 1 base; nucleotides not matched to a gene: 7.

The genes are TRBV2 and TRBJ2-7; possible D gene TRBD2, 6 bases. CDR1 SNHLY and CDR2 FYNNEI come from the germline V gene. V shed 6 bases and J shed 3 bases, with 18 bases lying between them. CDR3 length: 15 residues. CDR3 residues: CASSGASERLYEQYF. DNA of the CDR3: TGTGCCAGCAGCGGCGCTAGCGAAAGACTCTACGAGCAGTACTTC.

The chain has TRBV11-2 and TRBJ1-4; tentative D call: TRBD1 (5 bases). The germline V and J ends were trimmed by 5 bases and 4 bases, with 17 bases remaining between them. CDR1 SGHAT and CDR2 FQNNGV come from the germline V gene. The CDR3 extends over 16 amino acids. CDR3 region: CASSRRDSSRNEKLFF. The CDR3, as DNA: TGTGCCAGCAGCAGACGGGACTCGTCTCGTAATGAAAAACTGTTTTTT.

This chain connects TRBV20-1 to TRBJ2-1; 8 positions agree with TRBD2. V dropped 3 bases and J dropped 10; count of bases not matched to a gene: 14. CDR1 DFQATT and CDR2 SNEGSKA come from the germline V gene (reference sequence). The CDR3 runs to 15 residues. The CDR3 DNA reads TGCAGTGCTAGTTTGGGAGCGGGAGCCTATGGGGAGCAGTTCTTC. It is translated as CSASLGAGAYGEQFF.

The CDR3 region is CAWRGAGGFDGELFF. CDR3 sequence (DNA): TGTGCCTGGAGAGGTGCGGGAGGGTTTGACGGGGAGCTGTTTTTT. The chain has TRBV30 and TRBJ2-2; 9 bases are shared with TRBD2. The V and J ends lost 3 bases and 7 bases, in that order; junction bases with no gene match: 9. Per the germline V gene, CDR1 is GTSNPN and CDR2 is SVGIG (reference sequence). CDR3 length: 15 residues.